The T cell receptor (beta chain) described here comes from a study of technical replicates of blood from several donors. Method: immunoSEQ multiplex PCR; TCRdb's copy keeps in-frame clones and lacks some. Of 50,000 to 70,000 clones listed, 86% are singletons. Germline values: CDR1 LGHNA, CDR2 YSLEER. The CDR3 consists of 17 residues. V lost 0 bases and J lost 0; bases outside the gene matches: 3. This sequence joins TRBV4-3 and TRBJ2-1; 9 positions match TRBD2. The receptor was isolated from a human donor in good health. Some clones in this sample may be carry-over from other donors' samples. Sample: PBMCs. The CDR3: CASSQEIAGASYNEQFF. The CDR3 DNA sequence: TGCGCCAGCAGCCAAGAGATAGCGGGGGCCTCCTACAATGAGCAGTTCTTC.